This section outlines one T cell receptor (beta chain) sequence together with its context. PCR primers comprised 60 Vbeta and 13 Jbeta primers. Measured with immunoSEQ multiplex PCR; TCRdb has only the in-frame clones, and not every one. The table records 100,000 to 150,000 clones, around 84% of them present only once. These data originate in a study of cytomegalovirus exposure and HLA in healthy donors. Germline loops: CDR1 WNHNN, CDR2 SYGVQD (reference sequence). The CDR3 is 13 residues long. The ends were cut back, 5 bases at V and 10 bases at J, with 14 bases in the middle. The chain couples TRBV10-1 to TRBJ1-4, with D perhaps TRBD1 (6 bases). The sequenced material came from PBMCs. This sequence was found in a woman in her thirties or forties in good health and CMV-seronegative. CDR3 amino acids: CASSPQQGGKLFF. In DNA form, the CDR3 reads TGCGCCAGCAGTCCACAACAGGGCGGAAAACTGTTTTTT.